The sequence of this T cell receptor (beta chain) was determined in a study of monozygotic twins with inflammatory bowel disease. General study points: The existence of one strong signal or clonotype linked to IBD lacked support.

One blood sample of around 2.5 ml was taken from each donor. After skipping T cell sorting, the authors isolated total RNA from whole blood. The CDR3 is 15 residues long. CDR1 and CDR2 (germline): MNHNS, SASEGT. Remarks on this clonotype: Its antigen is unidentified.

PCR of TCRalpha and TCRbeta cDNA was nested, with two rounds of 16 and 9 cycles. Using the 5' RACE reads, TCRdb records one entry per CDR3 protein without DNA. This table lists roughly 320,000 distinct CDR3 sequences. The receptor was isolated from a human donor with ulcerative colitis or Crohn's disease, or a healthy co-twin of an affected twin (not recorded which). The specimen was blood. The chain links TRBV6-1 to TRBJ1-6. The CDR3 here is CASRGVRGLSLPLHF.